Listed below are T cell receptor beta chains from one sample, sequenced in a study of T cells in Graves' hyperthyroidism and ophthalmopathy. A single record per CDR3 protein comes from TCRdb applying MiXCR to the multiplex PCR reads. The sample holds 300,000 to 450,000 distinct CDR3 sequences; about 16% are singletons and the top ten take approximately 30%. Sequencing was carried out using blood. These receptors were collected from a woman aged 25 to 39 with Graves' hyperthyroidism. Both conserved end residues are part of each CDR3.

TRBJ1-3 | TRBV6-1 | CASSTTRQLLGGNTIYF
TRBJ2-7 | TRBV20-1 | CSARGLAEFSYEQYF
TRBJ2-7 | TRBV12-3/TRBV12-4 | CASSLGDRTYEQYF
TRBJ1-2 | TRBV18 | CASSTIREDYGYTF
TRBJ2-7 | TRBV18 | CASSLRPGGKEQYF
TRBJ1-1 | TRBV12-3/TRBV12-4 | CASSFGNRAEAFF
TRBJ1-5 | TRBV6-2/TRBV6-3 | CASSYERHYNQPQHF
TRBJ2-3 | TRBV7-2 | CASSLVGGGGTYTDTQYF
TRBJ2-3 | TRBV29-1 | CSVTGTSEDPTDTQYF
TRBJ1-5 | TRBV6-1 | CASSEAFGTGGSTQHF
TRBJ2-7 | TRBV28 | CASRRQGNAEQYF
TRBJ2-1 | TRBV7-9 | CASSPFLDSNNEQFF
TRBJ2-2 | TRBV6-2/TRBV6-3 | CASSRDRANTGELFF
TRBJ1-4 | TRBV27 | CASSSDRRRPNEKLFF
TRBJ1-2 | TRBV9 | CASSVEGQGARGYTF